This T cell receptor (beta chain) stems from a study of blood T cell repertoires in COVID-19. Trimming cost V 4 bases and J 1 base, with 7 bases left between them. CDR3 length: 13 amino acids. Germline-derived CDR1 and CDR2 are ENHRY and SYGVKD. This table comes from immunoSEQ multiplex PCR, and its TCRdb copy is limited to in-frame clones, with some not included. The sample lists roughly 290,000 clones; 85% to 90% were seen once. Assignment of participants to cohorts was predicated upon participant-reported clinical history. V is TRBV10-3 and J is TRBJ2-5, with TRBD1 as a possible D gene (5 bases). Source material: PBMCs or T cells enriched from blood (not recorded which). The receptor was isolated from a woman aged 18-29 years with acute COVID-19. CDR3 coding DNA: TGTGCCATCAGTGGACAGAGCCAAGAGACCCAGTACTTC. Protein sequence: CAISGQSQETQYF.